The rows below give T cell receptor beta chains drawn from one sample of a study of breast tumors, draining lymph nodes, adjacent tissues. Each CDR3 protein gets one entry after TCRdb re-called the multiplex PCR reads with MiXCR. The sample has about 47,000 distinct CDR3 sequences, under 25% seen once. The sequencing input was breast tumor tissue. The receptors were sampled from a female donor with breast cancer. Some clones in this sample may be carry-over from other donors' samples. Each CDR3 is given with its conserved first and last residue. Fields, in order: CDR3 length, J gene, V gene, D gene, clone size, CDR3 DNA, CDR3 protein. A D gene is named only where the DNA matches it firmly. The listing skips clone size in some rows; elsewhere it reads once, few, many or a size class.

>14|TRBJ1-2|TRBV20-1|.|many
TGCAGTGGCGATTCAGGGACTCATAACTATGGCTACACCTTC
CSGDSGTHNYGYTF
>13|TRBJ1-5|TRBV28|.|many
TGTGCCAGCAGTTTGGTTAGCAATCAGCCCCAGCATTTT
CASSLVSNQPQHF
>15|TRBJ2-3|TRBV19|TRBD2|many
TGTGCCAGTAGCGGACTAGCGGGGTCCACAGATACGCAGTATTTT
CASSGLAGSTDTQYF
>12|TRBJ2-7|TRBV6-1|.|many
TGTGCCAGCACCCCAGAATACTACGAGCAGTACTTC
CASTPEYYEQYF
>16|TRBJ2-5|TRBV7-2|TRBD1|many
TGTGCCAGCAGCGGATGGGACAGAGATTTCCAAGAGACCCAGTACTTC
CASSGWDRDFQETQYF
>15|TRBJ1-6|TRBV30|TRBD1|many
TGTGCCTGGAGTGGTTGGGGGACAGGATATTCACCCCTCCACTTT
CAWSGWGTGYSPLHF
>16|TRBJ2-6|TRBV20-1|.|many
TGCAGTGCTGACAGAAGTAAGGTCTCTGGGGCCAACGTCCTGACTTTC
CSADRSKVSGANVLTF
>16|TRBJ2-3|TRBV25-1|.|many
TGTGCCAGCAGTGAAGGCCCCCACATGAGCACAGATACGCAGTATTTT
CASSEGPHMSTDTQYF
>14|TRBJ1-4|TRBV5-5|.|few
TGTGCCAGCAGCTTGGGGCGGATGGGTGAAAAACTGTTTTTT
CASSLGRMGEKLFF
>17|TRBJ1-3|TRBV19|TRBD1|many
TGTGCCAGTAGTTCCCACCGGGACAGCTACTCTGGAAACACCATATATTTT
CASSSHRDSYSGNTIYF
>13|TRBJ1-5|TRBV5-1|TRBD1|many
TGCGCCAGCAGCTTGGACAGGGGTCAGCCCCAGCATTTT
CASSLDRGQPQHF
>17|TRBJ1-6|TRBV20-1|.|many
TGCAGTGCTAGGGTGTCGGGTGGACTGCGGGAAACTTCACCCCTCCACTTT
CSARVSGGLRETSPLHF
>16|TRBJ1-4|TRBV4-1|TRBD1|many
TGCGCCAGCAGCCAAGATATCGGGACAGGGAGTGAAAAACTGTTTTTT
CASSQDIGTGSEKLFF
>15|TRBJ1-2|TRBV2|TRBD1|many
TGTGCCAGCAGTGAAGCCGGGACAGGGGGGTATGGCTACACCTTC
CASSEAGTGGYGYTF
>15|TRBJ1-4|TRBV7-9|.|many
TGTGCCAGCAGCTTAGGTTCAGGGACTAATGAAAAACTGTTTTTT
CASSLGSGTNEKLFF
>14|TRBJ2-1|TRBV3-1|.|many
TGTGCCAGCAGCCAAGTGGGGCGGGGCAATGAGCAGTTCTTC
CASSQVGRGNEQFF
>17|TRBJ2-5|TRBV15|.|.
TGTGCCACCAGCAGGTACCGCGTAGGACATTGGGAAGAGACCCAGTACTTC
CATSRYRVGHWEETQYF
>15|TRBJ1-3|TRBV20-1|.|many
TGCAGTGCTAGGAGGCAGGCGAGCTCTGGAAACACCATATATTTT
CSARRQASSGNTIYF
>14|TRBJ1-2|TRBV28|TRBD1|few
TGTGCCAGCAGTTTATACGGGACAGGGTATGGCTACACCTTC
CASSLYGTGYGYTF
>10|TRBJ2-7|TRBV12-5|.|.
TGTGCTAGTGGTTCACACAGGCAGTACTTC
CASGSHRQYF
>15|TRBJ1-6|TRBV27|TRBD1|medium-sized
TGTGCCAGCAGTTTAGTGGGACAGGGGATATCACCCCTCCACTTT
CASSLVGQGISPLHF
>14|TRBJ1-2|TRBV19|.|few
TGTGCCAGTAGGCCGCGAGGTCTAGGCTATGGCTACACCTTC
CASRPRGLGYGYTF
>19|TRBJ2-3|TRBV12-3/TRBV12-4|TRBD2|many
TGTGCCAGCAGTTTACCGTTTGGGTGGGCTAGCGGGAGCACAGATACGCAGTATTTT
CASSLPFGWASGSTDTQYF
>13|TRBJ2-7|TRBV7-6|.|many
TGTGCCAGCAGCTCGTACAGATCCTACGAGCAGTACTTC
CASSSYRSYEQYF
>15|TRBJ2-2|TRBV18|.|.
TGTGCCAGCTCCCGGGCAGGTGCGGACACCGGGGAGCTGTTTTTT
CASSRAGADTGELFF
>13|TRBJ1-1|TRBV3-1|.|.
TGTGCCAGCAGCCAACCCCCCGACAGGCAAGCTTTCTTT
CASSQPPDRQAFF
>13|TRBJ2-5|TRBV5-8|.|many
TGTGCCAGCAGCCCCGGGGCTCAAGAGACCCAGTACTTC
CASSPGAQETQYF
>15|TRBJ1-3|TRBV4-2|.|many
TGTGCCAGCAGCCTAGGCAAGAGCTCTGGAAACACCATATATTTT
CASSLGKSSGNTIYF
>11|TRBJ2-1|TRBV5-6|.|many
TGTGCCAGCAGTCTAAACAATGAGCAGTTCTTC
CASSLNNEQFF
>14|TRBJ2-1|TRBV4-1|TRBD2|many
TGCGCCAGCAGCCGGGGACTAGCGGCCAGGGGGCAGTTCTTC
CASSRGLAARGQFF
>13|TRBJ2-7|TRBV18|.|many
TGTGCCAGCTCCGTCCCCGGGTGCTACGAGCAGTACTTC
CASSVPGCYEQYF
>14|TRBJ2-2|TRBV5-8|.|many
TGTGCCAGCAGCTTTCAGTCGAACACCGGGGAGCTGTTTTTT
CASSFQSNTGELFF
>12|TRBJ2-3|TRBV25-1|.|many
TGTGCCAGCAGTGAAGGGGGCTATACGCAGTATTTT
CASSEGGYTQYF
>11|TRBJ1-2|TRBV6-6|.|many
TGTGCCAGTCAGACAGCTCGTGGCTACACCTTC
CASQTARGYTF
>15|TRBJ2-5|TRBV9|TRBD1|.
TGTGCCAGCAGCCCAAGTCAGGGGGTAGCAGAGACCCAGTACTTC
CASSPSQGVAETQYF
>12|TRBJ2-6|TRBV2|.|many
TGTGCCAGCAGGGGGGGGGCCAACGTCCTGACTTTC
CASRGGANVLTF
>11|TRBJ1-6|TRBV2|.|many
TGTGCCAGCTCTCCCCAGTCACCCCTCCACTTT
CASSPQSPLHF
>16|TRBJ2-3|TRBV7-6|TRBD2|.
TGTGCCAGCAGCTGGACTAGCGGGGGAGGCACAGATACGCAGTATTTT
CASSWTSGGGTDTQYF
>15|TRBJ1-6|TRBV6-1|TRBD1|medium-sized
TGTGCCAGCAGTGAGGGGCAGGGGGATAATTCACCCCTCCACTTT
CASSEGQGDNSPLHF
>17|TRBJ2-7|TRBV2|TRBD2|medium-sized
TGTGCCAGCAGAGCCTCCGGGACTAGCGCCCTGAGGGGCGAGCAGTACTTC
CASRASGTSALRGEQYF
>14|TRBJ2-2|TRBV3-1|TRBD2|many
TGTGCCAGCGGGAGGGCCGATATTCACGGGGAGCTGTTTTTT
CASGRADIHGELFF
>14|TRBJ1-2|TRBV2|.|many
TGTGCCAGCAGTGATCCACAGGGTCTGGCTGGCTACACCTTC
CASSDPQGLAGYTF
>13|TRBJ2-5|TRBV7-9|.|many
TGTGCCAGCAGCTCGGTTGGCCAAGAGACCCAGTACTTC
CASSSVGQETQYF
>14|TRBJ2-5|TRBV27|.|many
TGTGCCAGCAGTTTATGGGGAAGGGGGGAGACCCAGTACTTC
CASSLWGRGETQYF
>15|TRBJ1-3|TRBV13|.|many
TGTGCCAGCAGCTTTTACCGACAGGTTGTAGACACCATATATTTT
CASSFYRQVVDTIYF
>12|TRBJ1-1|TRBV19|.|.
TGTGCCAGTAGTTACGGGAACACTGAAGCTTTCTTT
CASSYGNTEAFF
>17|TRBJ1-5|TRBV11-2|.|.
TGTGCCAGCAGCTTAGAGAGGGGTCAGCGTAGCAATCAGCCCCAGCATTTT
CASSLERGQRSNQPQHF
>15|TRBJ2-1|TRBV2|TRBD2|many
TGTGCCAGCAAGTTGCGGGAGGGCCAGTACAATGAGCAGTTCTTC
CASKLREGQYNEQFF
>12|TRBJ2-5|TRBV27|.|.
TGTGCCAGCAGTCAAAATTCGGAGACCCAGTACTTC
CASSQNSETQYF
>15|TRBJ1-6|TRBV10-1|.|many
TGCGCCAGATCCCTTGGGGGGGGCCGGTATTCACCCCTCCACTTT
CARSLGGGRYSPLHF
>14|TRBJ1-2|TRBV27|TRBD1|many
TGTGCCAGCAGTACAAGCAGGGGGCGAGAGGGCTACACCTTC
CASSTSRGREGYTF
>14|TRBJ2-6|TRBV30|.|.
TGTGCCTGGAACCACATCTCTGGGGCCAACGTCCTGACTTTC
CAWNHISGANVLTF
>14|TRBJ2-5|TRBV4-1|.|few
TGCGCCAGCAGCCAAGGGCGGATCCAAGAGACCCAGTACTTC
CASSQGRIQETQYF
>16|TRBJ1-5|TRBV6-6|TRBD1|many
TGTGCCAGCATCAGGGGGGGGCCCTCAAGCAATCAGCCCCAGCATTTT
CASIRGGPSSNQPQHF